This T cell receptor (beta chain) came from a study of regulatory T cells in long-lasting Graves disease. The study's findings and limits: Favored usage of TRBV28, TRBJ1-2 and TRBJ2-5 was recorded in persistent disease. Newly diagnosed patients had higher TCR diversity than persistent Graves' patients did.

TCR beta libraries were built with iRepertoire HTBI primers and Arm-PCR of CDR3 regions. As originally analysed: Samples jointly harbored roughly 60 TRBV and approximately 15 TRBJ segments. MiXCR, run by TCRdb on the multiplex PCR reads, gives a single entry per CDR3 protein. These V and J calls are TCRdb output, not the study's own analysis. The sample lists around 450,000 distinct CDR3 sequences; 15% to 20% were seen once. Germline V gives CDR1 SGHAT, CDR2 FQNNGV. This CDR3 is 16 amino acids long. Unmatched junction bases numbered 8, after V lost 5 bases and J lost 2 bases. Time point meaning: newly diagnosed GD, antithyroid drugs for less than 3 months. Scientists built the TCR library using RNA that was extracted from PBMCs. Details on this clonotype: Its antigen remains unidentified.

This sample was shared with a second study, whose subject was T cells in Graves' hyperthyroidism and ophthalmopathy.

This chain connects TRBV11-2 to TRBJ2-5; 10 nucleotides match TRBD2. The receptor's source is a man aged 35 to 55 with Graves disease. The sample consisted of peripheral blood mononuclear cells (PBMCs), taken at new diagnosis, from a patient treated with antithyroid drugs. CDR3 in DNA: TGTGCCAGCAGCGTAGCATGGACTAGCGGACAAGAGACCCAGTACTTC. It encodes CASSVAWTSGQETQYF.